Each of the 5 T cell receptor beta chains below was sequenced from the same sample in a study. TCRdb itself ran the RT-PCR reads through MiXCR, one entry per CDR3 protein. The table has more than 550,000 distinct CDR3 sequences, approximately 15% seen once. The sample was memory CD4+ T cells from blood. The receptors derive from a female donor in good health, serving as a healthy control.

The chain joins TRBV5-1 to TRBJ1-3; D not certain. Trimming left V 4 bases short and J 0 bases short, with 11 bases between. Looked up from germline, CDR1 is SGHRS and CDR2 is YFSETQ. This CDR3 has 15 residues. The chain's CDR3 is CASSPSAVSGNTIYF. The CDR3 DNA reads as TGCGCCAGCAGCCCGTCGGCGGTCTCTGGAAACACCATATATTTT.

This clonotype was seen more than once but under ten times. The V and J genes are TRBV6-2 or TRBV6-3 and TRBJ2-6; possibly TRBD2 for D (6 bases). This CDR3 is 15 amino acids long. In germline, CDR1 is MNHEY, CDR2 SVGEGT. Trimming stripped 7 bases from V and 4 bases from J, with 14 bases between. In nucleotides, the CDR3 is TGTGCCAGCACCACGGGGGAGCCCGGGGCCAACGTCCTGACTTTC. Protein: CASTTGEPGANVLTF.

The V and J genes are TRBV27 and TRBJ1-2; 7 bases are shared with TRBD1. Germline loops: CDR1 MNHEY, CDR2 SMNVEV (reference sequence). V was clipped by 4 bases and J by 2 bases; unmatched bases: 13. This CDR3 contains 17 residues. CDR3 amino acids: CASSSTGAPPLNYGYTF. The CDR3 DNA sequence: TGTGCCAGCAGTTCTACAGGGGCTCCACCCCTAAACTATGGCTACACCTTC.

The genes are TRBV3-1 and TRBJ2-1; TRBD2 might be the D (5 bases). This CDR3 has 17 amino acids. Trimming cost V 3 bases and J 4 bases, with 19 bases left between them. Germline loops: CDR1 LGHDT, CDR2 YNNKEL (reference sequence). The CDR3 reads CASSHYGGGREYNEQFF. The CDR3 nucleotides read TGTGCCAGCAGCCATTACGGTGGAGGAAGGGAATACAATGAGCAGTTCTTC.

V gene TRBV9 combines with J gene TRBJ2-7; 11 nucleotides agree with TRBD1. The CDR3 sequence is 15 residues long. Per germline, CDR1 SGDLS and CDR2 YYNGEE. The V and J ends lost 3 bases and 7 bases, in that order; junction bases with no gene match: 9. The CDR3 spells CASSERTGGLEEQYF. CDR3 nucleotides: TGTGCCAGCAGCGAACGGACAGGGGGCCTTGAGGAGCAGTACTTC.